Below are 23 T cell receptor beta chains sequenced from a single sample in a study of cytomegalovirus exposure and HLA in healthy donors. 13 Jbeta primers and 60 Vbeta primers were used for the PCR. Assay: immunoSEQ multiplex PCR; the TCRdb copy retains only in-frame clones and omits some. The sample carries roughly 58,000 clones, approximately 80% recorded once. The sequencing sample was made of PBMCs. Source of these receptors: a woman aged 40-49 years in good health and CMV-seronegative.

The chain links TRBV19 to TRBJ1-3, with D tentatively TRBD1 (6 bases). Germline-derived CDR1 and CDR2 are LNHDA and SQIVND (reference sequence). The ends were cut back, 5 bases at V and 0 bases at J, with 8 bases in the middle. The CDR3 contains 14 residues. The DNA for the CDR3 is TGTGCCAGTAGTCGGACAGACTCTGGAAACACCATATATTTT. Translation: CASSRTDSGNTIYF.

The gene calls are TRBV5-6 and TRBJ2-7, with 9 bases identical to TRBD1. Trimming at V came to 4 bases and at J to 12 bases, leaving 11 bases not matched to a gene. From germline, CDR1 is SGHDT and CDR2 YYEEEE. This CDR3 has 13 amino acids. The CDR3 reads CASSHPWTGDSYF. DNA of the CDR3: TGTGCCAGCAGCCACCCCTGGACAGGGGATTCGTACTTC.

The CDR3 DNA is TGTGCCAGCGCCTGGGGGGGCGAGCAGTTCTTC. Translating gives CASAWGGEQFF. This chain uses TRBV27 with TRBJ2-1, with D tentatively TRBD2 (7 bases). V was cut by 8 bases and J by 10 bases, with 12 bases left in between. The CDR3 consists of 11 residues. Germline CDR1 is MNHEY and CDR2 is SMNVEV (reference sequence).

The V and J genes are TRBV5-5 and TRBJ2-7; 7 bases map to TRBD1. In germline, CDR1 is SGHKS, CDR2 YYEKEE (reference sequence). J lost 2 bases, V lost 4 bases, and 6 bases had no gene match. This CDR3 has 14 amino acids. The CDR3 nucleotides read TGTGCCAGCAGCCCGGACAGGCTTACCTACGAGCAGTACTTC. Protein: CASSPDRLTYEQYF.

The J gene is TRBJ2-1, the V gene TRBV7-3; 8 nucleotides match TRBD1. J gave up 8 bases and V 5 bases, and 8 bases lay outside the gene matches. The CDR3 sequence is 14 residues long. CDR1 and CDR2 (germline): SGHTA, FQGTGA. The CDR3, as DNA: TGTGCCAGCAGCCAAGGACAGGGTTGGCATGAGCAGTTCTTC. It specifies CASSQGQGWHEQFF.

This clone was seen a few times. The genes are TRBV30 and TRBJ2-5; weak D call: TRBD2 (5 bases). Germline CDR1 is GTSNPN and CDR2 is SVGIG (reference sequence). The CDR3 sequence is 13 residues long. The germline V and J ends were trimmed by 4 bases and 4 bases, with 13 bases remaining between them. CDR3 loop: CAWTEGHGETQYF. CDR3 DNA: TGTGCCTGGACCGAGGGTCACGGAGAGACCCAGTACTTC.

The rearrangement joins TRBV18 to TRBJ2-7; D may be TRBD1 (7 bases). This CDR3 has 14 amino acids. V was shortened by 2 bases and J by 5 bases, with 13 bases between the two germline ends. Germline lookup yields CDR1 KGHSH and CDR2 LQKENI. The CDR3 spells CASSPRAGGHEQYF. DNA for the CDR3: TGTGCCAGCTCACCAAGGGCAGGGGGGCACGAGCAGTACTTC.

The rearrangement joins TRBV6-5 to TRBJ1-2; 10 nucleotides match TRBD1. The CDR3 spans 14 residues. V shed 4 bases and J 7 bases; nucleotides not matched to a gene: 6. The germline CDR1 and CDR2 sequences are MNHEY and SVGAGI. In nucleotides, the CDR3 is TGTGCCAGCAGTTCGACAGGGGGCGAAGGTGGCTACACCTTC. It specifies CASSSTGGEGGYTF.

This clone appeared once. This chain uses TRBV9 with TRBJ2-1, with 16 positions matching TRBD2. Trimming took 0 bases from V and 7 from J; bases not matched to a gene: 7. This CDR3 has 18 residues. CDR1 is SGDLS and CDR2 is YYNGEE in the germline V gene. The CDR3 nucleotides are TGTGCCAGCAGCGTAGCTGGGACTAGCGGGAGGGCCGGTAATGAGCAGTTCTTC. Amino acid sequence: CASSVAGTSGRAGNEQFF.

V is TRBV9 and J is TRBJ2-2, with TRBD2 identical over 7 bases. The V gene's germline CDR1 is SGDLS and CDR2 YYNGEE. V was clipped by 1 base and J by 0 bases; unmatched bases: 6. CDR3 length: 17 residues. The CDR3 loop is CASSVLPAGPNTGELFF. Here the CDR3 DNA reads TGTGCCAGCAGCGTACTCCCAGCGGGACCGAACACCGGGGAGCTGTTTTTT.

J is TRBJ1-1 and V is TRBV14; 7 bases align to TRBD1. The CDR3 is made up of 19 amino acids. J lost 1 base, V lost 0 bases, and 14 bases had no gene match. From germline, CDR1 is SGHDN and CDR2 FVKESK. The CDR3 spells CASSQDNLFRGQQNTEAFF. The CDR3 DNA follows: TGTGCCAGCAGCCAAGATAATCTGTTCAGGGGACAGCAGAACACTGAAGCTTTCTTT.

V is TRBV4-1 and J is TRBJ2-1; 8 nucleotides agree with TRBD2. The CDR3 contains 16 residues. The germline V gene has CDR1 MGHRA and CDR2 YSYEKL. Losses at the gene ends were 5 bases for V and 1 base for J; bases not matched to a gene: 7. DNA of the CDR3: TGCGCCAGCAGCGCTACTAGCGGACATTCCTACAATGAGCAGTTCTTC. Protein product: CASSATSGHSYNEQFF.

V gene TRBV5-1 combines with J gene TRBJ1-1; weak D call: TRBD1 (5 bases). There are 14 residues in the CDR3. Trimming shortened V by 7 bases and J by 1 base, and 14 bases separated the two germline ends. CDR1 and CDR2 (germline): SGHRS, YFSETQ. CDR3 sequence (DNA): TGCGCCAGCGGCCCGGGGGGAGGGAACACTGAAGCTTTCTTT. Translating gives CASGPGGGNTEAFF.

The rearrangement joins TRBV5-1 to TRBJ2-5, with 7 positions matching TRBD2. Losses at the gene ends were 0 bases for V and 2 bases for J; bases not matched to a gene: 4. Germline V CDR1 and CDR2: SGHRS, YFSETQ. The CDR3 has 15 amino acids. The CDR3 nucleotides are TGCGCCAGCAGCTTGGCCGGCGGGGGTCAAGAGACCCAGTACTTC. Its translation is CASSLAGGGQETQYF.

The V gene is TRBV19, the J gene TRBJ2-7; 8 nucleotides align to TRBD2. The CDR3 spans 14 residues. Trimming took 6 bases from V and 1 from J; bases not matched to a gene: 5. The germline V gene encodes CDR1 LNHDA and CDR2 SQIVND (reference sequence). CDR3 in amino acids: CASSPAGASYEQYF. Here the CDR3 DNA reads TGTGCCAGTAGCCCAGCGGGAGCATCCTACGAGCAGTACTTC.

This CDR3 is CASSKAGALDYEQYF. The CDR3 DNA reads as TGTGCCAGCAGCAAAGCGGGGGCGCTTGATTACGAGCAGTACTTC. The V gene is TRBV21-1, the J gene TRBJ2-7; whether TRBD1, the table's D call, matches the DNA was not checked. TRBV21-1 is assigned pseudogene status. CDR3 size: 15 residues.

V and J are TRBV15 and TRBJ2-1; 10 nucleotides align to TRBD2. The CDR3 contains 16 residues. V lost 4 bases to trimming and J lost 6 bases; unmatched junction nucleotides: 9. Germline lookup yields CDR1 LNHNV and CDR2 YYDKDF (reference sequence). The DNA of the CDR3 is TGTGCCACCAGCAAGCGTCTAGCGGGAGATACCAATGAGCAGTTCTTC. This gives the protein CATSKRLAGDTNEQFF.

The chain couples TRBV29-1 to TRBJ2-2, with 13 bases lining up with TRBD2. Germline V gene sequence: CDR1 SQVTM, CDR2 ANQGSEA. The junction had 0 bases not matched to a gene; V was cut back by 4 bases and J by 1 base. The CDR3 covers 15 residues. CDR3 sequence reads: CSVGLAGGNTGELFF. In nucleotides, the CDR3 is TGCAGCGTTGGACTAGCGGGAGGGAACACCGGGGAGCTGTTTTTT.

In nucleotides, the CDR3 is TGTGCCAGCAGCCGGATTCCCTTCAATGGACTAGCGGTCTCCTACAATGAGCAGTTCTTC. Translating gives CASSRIPFNGLAVSYNEQFF. The V call is TRBV6-4, the J call TRBJ2-1; 10 positions match TRBD2. V shed 6 bases and J 0 bases; nucleotides not matched to a gene: 17. Germline CDR1 MRHNA, CDR2 SNTAGT. The CDR3 is 20 residues long.

This chain uses TRBV27 with TRBJ2-7; D possibly corresponds to TRBD2 (5 bases). CDR1 and CDR2 from the germline V gene are MNHEY and SMNVEV (reference sequence). This CDR3 spans 13 amino acids. Trimming stripped 5 bases from V and 3 bases from J, with 11 bases between. DNA of the CDR3: TGTGCCAGCAGTATATACCGGGGCTACGAGCAGTACTTC. Translated, it gives CASSIYRGYEQYF.

CDR3 loop: CASSLGRGRQQYF. CDR3 DNA sequence: TGTGCCAGCAGCTTGGGTCGGGGTAGACAGCAGTACTTC. The chain recombines TRBV5-6 with TRBJ2-7; possibly TRBD2 for D (5 bases). Between the trimmed V and J ends, which lost 0 bases and 8 bases, there was a span of 12 bases. Germline assignment: CDR1 SGHDT and CDR2 YYEEEE. The CDR3 contains 13 residues.

DNA of the CDR3: TGTGCTAACTCGTACGAGCAGTACTTC. The encoded protein is CANSYEQYF. The rearrangement joins TRBV7-7 to TRBJ2-7; D gene ambiguous. CDR1 is SSHAT, CDR2 FNYEAQ, per germline (reference sequence). This CDR3 is 9 amino acids long.

The chain joins TRBV9 to TRBJ2-3; 7 bases match TRBD2. The CDR3 runs 15 residues. Germline lookup yields CDR1 SGDLS and CDR2 YYNGEE. With V trimmed by 5 bases and J by 7 bases, 13 bases remained unmatched. The CDR3 spells CASSETSSTRNTQYF. CDR3 coding DNA: TGTGCCAGCAGTGAGACTAGCTCCACGAGGAATACGCAGTATTTT.